This TCR beta chain came from a study of blood T cell repertoires in COVID-19. Study at large: The cDNA or gDNA used as material had been derived from T cells, B-cell-depleted T cells, or PBMCs.

Here immunoSEQ multiplex PCR was the method, and the copy in TCRdb shows in-frame clones only, minus some. The sample shows about 97,000 clones, around 90% of them seen only once. This clonotype was obtained from a man over 45 with active COVID-19. The specimen sequenced was peripheral blood.

CDR3 sequence (DNA): TGTGCCAGCAGCTCGGACACGTACGTACAAGAGACCCAGTACTTC. It translates to CASSSDTYVQETQYF. The V gene is TRBV5-6, the J gene TRBJ2-5; TRBD1 might be the D (5 bases). The CDR3 is 15 amino acids. CDR1 SGHDT and CDR2 YYEEEE come from the germline V gene. The V end lost 3 bases, the J end lost 2 bases, and 14 bases lay between the germline ends.